The 2 T cell receptor beta chains below were found in one sample sequenced in a study of T cells in localized non-small cell lung cancer. TCRdb's table, derived via immunoSEQ multiplex PCR, lists solely in-frame clones and lacks some. This table has approximately 76,000 clones, 80% appearing once. The sample was peripheral blood, taken before any cancer treatment. These receptors were obtained from a female donor of 60 years or more with stage I lung adenocarcinoma.

The V and J genes are TRBV12-5 and TRBJ2-2, with D perhaps TRBD1 (6 bases). Germline CDR1 is LGHNT and CDR2 is FRNRAP. The V end was cut by 5 bases, the J end by 7 bases, with 11 bases between. This CDR3 has 13 amino acids. The CDR3 sequence is CASGLTGIGELFF. Here the CDR3 DNA reads TGTGCTAGTGGTCTTACAGGGATCGGGGAGCTGTTTTTT.

The table lists this clone with a few counts. This rearrangement joins TRBV7-9 to TRBJ1-1; 8 nucleotides align to TRBD1. J lost 2 bases, V lost 5 bases, and 7 bases had no gene match. The CDR3 has 15 amino acids. The V gene's germline CDR1 is SEHNR and CDR2 FQNEAQ (reference sequence). The CDR3 loop is CASSPLDRANTEAFF. The CDR3 nucleotides read TGTGCCAGCAGCCCACTGGACAGGGCAAACACTGAAGCTTTCTTT.